This TCR beta chain emerged from a study of cytomegalovirus exposure and HLA in healthy donors. Study-wide findings and caveats: Many donors carried some public TCRs, although rarity characterized most TCR sequences.

The germline V gene encodes CDR1 SGHRS and CDR2 YFSETQ. This CDR3 is 14 amino acids long. V gave up 5 bases and J gave up 2 bases; unmatched junction bases: 5. A remark on this clone: Its cognate antigen is unknown.

The PCR made use of 60 Vbeta and 13 Jbeta primers. The table came from immunoSEQ multiplex PCR; TCRdb's copy has only in-frame clones and leaves some out. The sample shows about 150,000 clones, over 70% of them seen only once. The sequencing input was PBMCs. This sequence joins TRBV5-1 and TRBJ2-3, with 7 nucleotides matching TRBD1. The sequence was collected from a man aged 25-45 years in good health and CMV-seronegative. The CDR3: CASRTTGDTDTQYF. DNA for the CDR3: TGCGCCAGCAGAACTACAGGGGACACAGATACGCAGTATTTT. Based on the CDR3 plus reference TRBV5-1 and TRBJ2-3, the full variable domain is KAGVTQTPRYLIKTRGQQVTLSCSPISGHRSVSWYQQTPGQGLQFLFEYFSETQRNKGNFPGRFSGRQFSNSRSEMNVSTLELGDSALYLCASRTTGDTDTQYFGPGTRLTVL.